This TCR beta chain was sequenced during a study of stem cell transplantation in POMP-related autoinflammatory disease. The germline V gene has CDR1 MNHEY and CDR2 SVGAGI. V dropped 2 bases and J dropped 11 bases, with 18 bases sitting between them. The CDR3 totals 15 residues. General study results and limits: In patients with PRAID, every analyzed T-cell subset tended to show lower diversity and higher clonality.

Clones were sequenced by immunoSEQ multiplex PCR, and TCRdb holds only the in-frame ones, with some missing. Of 25,000 to 40,000 clones listed, 88% are singletons. In regard to this clone: The target antigen is unknown.

The TCR sequence derives from a human donor with POMP-related autoinflammation and immune dysregulation (PRAID). V usage is TRBV6-5 and J usage is TRBJ1-4, with D hard to call. The sequencing used CD4+ T cells from PBMCs, collected before stem cell transplantation. The CDR3 protein is CASSYGVGETTKLFF. The CDR3 DNA is TGTGCCAGCAGTTACGGTGTAGGCGAAACGACGAAACTGTTTTTT.